These 8 T cell receptor beta chains were sequenced from one sample in a study of blood T cell repertoires in COVID-19. Assay: immunoSEQ multiplex PCR; the TCRdb copy retains only in-frame clones and omits some. The sample holds fewer than 65,000 clones, about 85% seen once. The specimen was peripheral blood. All receptors come from a man aged 55 to 70 with acute or convalescent COVID-19.

The V and J genes are TRBV2 and TRBJ2-1; 13 positions match TRBD2. Germline V CDR1 and CDR2: SNHLY, FYNNEI. V gave up 4 bases and J gave up 11 bases; unmatched junction bases: 5. The CDR3 length is 14 residues. CDR3 bases: TGTGCCAGCAGTGGACTAGCGGGAGGACAAAAGCAGTTCTTC. Its protein product is CASSGLAGGQKQFF.

The chain is built from TRBV24-1 and TRBJ1-5; D might be TRBD1 (5 bases). Germline assignment: CDR1 KGHDR and CDR2 SFDVKD. The CDR3 extends over 14 amino acids. V lost 5 bases, J lost 4 bases, and 11 bases lay in between. In DNA form, the CDR3 reads TGTGCCACCAGTGGCCAGGGCCAGAATCAGCCCCAGCATTTT. As protein: CATSGQGQNQPQHF.

The chain carries TRBV12-3 or TRBV12-4 and TRBJ1-1; D gene uncertain. Trimming took 1 base from V and 7 from J, leaving 10 bases between them. The CDR3 length is 13 residues. The CDR3 coding sequence is TGTGCCAGCAGTTTAGTGTTGCAGAATGAAGCTTTCTTT. Its protein is CASSLVLQNEAFF.

The gene calls are TRBV5-1 and TRBJ1-4, with 7 positions matching TRBD1. The J segment lost 4 bases and the V segment lost 1 base, leaving 7 bases of the junction unmatched. The CDR3 length is 16 residues. Germline loops: CDR1 SGHRS, CDR2 YFSETQ. The CDR3 bases are TGCGCCAGCAGCTTGAACGACAGGGTTGGTAATGAAAAACTGTTTTTT. Encoded protein: CASSLNDRVGNEKLFF.

The chain combines TRBV29-1 with TRBJ2-5; 7 positions match TRBD1. Germline lookup yields CDR1 SQVTM and CDR2 ANQGSEA. The CDR3 totals 13 residues. V gave up 5 bases and J gave up 5 bases; unmatched junction bases: 8. CDR3: CSVPLRQGETQYF. The CDR3 DNA follows: TGCAGCGTTCCCCTCAGACAGGGTGAGACCCAGTACTTC.

This clone was seen once. The V call is TRBV6-5, the J call TRBJ2-3, with a possible D match to TRBD1 (6 bases). Germline lookup yields CDR1 MNHEY and CDR2 SVGAGI. V was shortened by 6 bases and J by 3 bases, with 13 bases between the two germline ends. This CDR3 is built from 14 residues. The CDR3 reads CASRRSQGTDTQYF. As DNA, the CDR3 is TGTGCCAGCAGGAGATCACAGGGAACAGATACGCAGTATTTT.

This clone was picked up a small number of times. V and J are TRBV6-6 and TRBJ2-1; D unclear. CDR1 is MNHNY, CDR2 SVGAGI, per germline (reference sequence). The CDR3 loop spans 15 amino acids. V lost 6 bases and J lost 8, with 20 bases in between. The CDR3 bases are TGTGCCAGCAGGCACTTGGAGTCCGGTTTATATGAGCAGTTCTTC. This encodes CASRHLESGLYEQFF.

The chain joins TRBV29-1 to TRBJ2-7; 12 bases are a match to TRBD1. The germline gives CDR1 SQVTM, CDR2 ANQGSEA. Unmatched junction bases numbered 3, after V lost 5 bases and J lost 4 bases. There are 13 residues in the CDR3. CDR3: CSVRDRGRYEQYF. CDR3 coding DNA: TGCAGCGTTCGGGACAGGGGGCGGTACGAGCAGTACTTC.